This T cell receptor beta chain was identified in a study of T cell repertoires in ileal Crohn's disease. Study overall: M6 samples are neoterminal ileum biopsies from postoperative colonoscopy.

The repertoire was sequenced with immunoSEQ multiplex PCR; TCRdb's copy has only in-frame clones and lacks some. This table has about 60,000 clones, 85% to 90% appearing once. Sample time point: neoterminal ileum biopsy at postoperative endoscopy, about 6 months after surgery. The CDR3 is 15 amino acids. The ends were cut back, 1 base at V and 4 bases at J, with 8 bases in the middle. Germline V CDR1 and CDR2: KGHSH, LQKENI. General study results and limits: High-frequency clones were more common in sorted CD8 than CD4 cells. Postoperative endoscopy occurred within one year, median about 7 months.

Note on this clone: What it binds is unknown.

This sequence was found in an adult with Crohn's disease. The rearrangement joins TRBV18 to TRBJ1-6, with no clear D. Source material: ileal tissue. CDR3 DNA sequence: TGTGCCAGCTCACCACTTGGGGAGTATAATTCACCCCTCCACTTT. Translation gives CASSPLGEYNSPLHF.